The entry below describes one T cell receptor (beta chain). The antigen is unknown. This entry is derived from a study of cytomegalovirus exposure and HLA in healthy donors. Study-wide results and limits: There were reportedly fewer N-insertions in an Asian-associated ancestry cluster than the approximately 670-donor mean, in a later analysis.

There are 14 residues in the CDR3. V was clipped by 3 bases and J by 0 bases, with 10 bases between them. The germline gives CDR1 SQVTM, CDR2 ANQGSEA. The PCR used 60 Vbeta and 13 Jbeta primers. Some clones are missing from TCRdb's copy, which holds only in-frame ones; the method was immunoSEQ multiplex PCR. The top ten clones hold roughly 3% of a sample with more than 95,000 clones, roughly 79% of them seen once. This sequence originates from a female donor in good health and CMV-seropositive. The sequencing input was PBMCs. This chain uses TRBV29-1 with TRBJ2-3; perhaps TRBD2 as D (6 bases). In nucleotides, the CDR3 is TGCAGCGTTGAGGGGGGATCTAGCACAGATACGCAGTATTTT. Protein: CSVEGGSSTDTQYF.